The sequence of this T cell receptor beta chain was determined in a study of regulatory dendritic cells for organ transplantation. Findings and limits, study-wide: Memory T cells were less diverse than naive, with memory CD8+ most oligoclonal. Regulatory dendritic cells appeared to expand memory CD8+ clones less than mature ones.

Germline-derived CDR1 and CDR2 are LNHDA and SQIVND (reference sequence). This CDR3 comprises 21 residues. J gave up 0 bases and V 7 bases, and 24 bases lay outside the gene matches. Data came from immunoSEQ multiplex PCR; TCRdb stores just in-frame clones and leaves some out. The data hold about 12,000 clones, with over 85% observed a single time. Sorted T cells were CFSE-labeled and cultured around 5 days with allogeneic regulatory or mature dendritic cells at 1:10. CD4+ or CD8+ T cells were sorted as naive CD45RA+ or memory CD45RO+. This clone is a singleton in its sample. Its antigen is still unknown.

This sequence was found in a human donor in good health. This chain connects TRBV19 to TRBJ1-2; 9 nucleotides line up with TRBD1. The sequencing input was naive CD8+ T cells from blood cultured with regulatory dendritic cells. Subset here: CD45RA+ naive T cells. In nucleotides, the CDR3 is TGTGCCAGTACCTACCTTCTTCCCTCCCGGGACAGGGTTTCTTCTAACTATGGCTACACCTTC. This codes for CASTYLLPSRDRVSSNYGYTF.